This TCR beta chain was found in a study of vaccination effects on CD4 cells after COVID-19 (dated by TCRdb to the early 2020s). Context from the whole study: Across the study, the median time from the second dose to post-vaccine sampling was 72 days (range 14 to 241). The study compared SARS-CoV-2 spike-specific CD4+ TCR repertoires before and after mRNA vaccination in COVID-19 convalescent patients and infection-naive vaccine recipients. Altogether, some ten COVID-19 convalescent patients and a few SARS-CoV-2-naive healthy vaccine recipients made up the full study. In the study, cultures from other donors were sequenced using the Oncomine TCR Beta short-read assay on an Illumina iSeq 100.

In the ViraFEST assay, PBMC were stimulated with viral peptide pools, and TCR sequencing was then used to find antigen-specific CD4+ T cell clonotypes based on their expansion. After more than 9 days of culture, CD4+ T cells were isolated with the EasySep CD4+ T cell isolation kit. Two doses of either the BNT162b2 or the mRNA-1273 mRNA SARS-CoV-2 vaccine were administered to participants. Healthy vaccine recipients had no prior SARS-CoV-2 infection, confirmed by negative nucleocapsid antibodies before and after vaccination. Each well held around 2 million PBMC cultured in IMDM containing about 5.5% human AB serum, 9.5 to 10 IU/ml IL-2 and gentamicin, along with roughly 10 ug/ml peptides. On days 3 and 7, half of the culture medium was replaced with fresh IL-2-containing medium. Unless otherwise noted, each peptide stimulation condition was cultured in triplicate wells. PBMC were separated from whole blood using Ficoll-Paque Plus gradient centrifugation and were then either cryopreserved at -140C or used fresh. Overlapping peptide pools spanned the spike proteins of SARS-CoV-2 and the common cold coronaviruses HCoV-NL63, HCoV-OC43 and HCoV-229E. Genomic DNA was extracted from cultured CD4+ T cells with the QIAamp micro DNA kit.

The full study reports these points: Among healthy vaccine recipients, nearly all vaccine-induced clones were SARS-CoV-2 mono-reactive, and just 1 of 255 was cross-reactive with common cold coronaviruses. The study was limited by a small number of convalescent patients, and early post-infection timepoints were lacking. At late post-vaccination timepoints, both infection-induced and vaccine-induced clones showed marked clonal contraction, consistent with waning T cell responses.

Library generation was performed with the immunoSEQ multiplex PCR assay. DNA from the CD4+ T cells that had been cultured and isolated underwent TCR beta CDR3 sequencing. The published analysis was carried out like this. Non-productive TCR sequences were removed, reads were trimmed to the CDR3 region, and CDR3s of at least 7 amino acids were retained. The MANAFEST web app was used to identify antigen-specific clonotypes by comparing expansion in peptide wells with expansion in reference cultures. Positive clones required FDR<0.05 expansion versus reference and all other wells, odds ratio above 5, and frequency above 0.1% in two replicate wells. A clonotype was defined as cross-reactive if the clonotype was significantly expanded both in SARS-CoV-2 spike wells and in at least one common cold coronavirus spike condition. CDR3 similarity was assessed by Levenshtein distance using the stringdist R package, and unrooted trees were constructed with ape in R 3.6.1. TCRdb took over this immuneACCESS table, retaining in-frame rearrangements with V and J assigned. Such tables are incomplete; in checked studies, under half of the missing clones stem from an unresolved V gene, and the remainder is unexplained. V, J and clone size are those of that table, while D and trimming were read from the DNA. The sample table lists some 16,000 clones, roughly 76% of them with a count of one. The ten largest clones take up under 20% of the sample.

This clone was observed a single time. It lacks a known antigen. Base quality data are lacking; no much larger clone is found one base away. Trimming takes 7 bases from V and 2 bases from J, and the germline ends sit 17 bases apart. CDR1 MDHEN and CDR2 SYDVKM are derived from the germline V gene. The CDR3 numbers 15 residues from cysteine through phenylalanine. Just CDR3 DNA is preserved here, 45 bases in frame from base 1. The sequence was obtained from a human donor who received a COVID-19 vaccine. The material sequenced was CD4+ T cells from PBMCs cultured with HCoV-NL63 spike peptides, taken after COVID-19 vaccination. The cell subset or site label on this specimen signifies: HCoV-NL63 spike overlapping peptide pool stimulation. This chain joins TRBV28 to TRBJ1-2, and TRBD1 may be the D gene, going by 5 matching bases. The CDR3: CASNLAGRRNYGYTF. At the DNA level, the sequence is TGTGCCAGCAACCTAGCGGGACGGAGAAACTATGGCTACACCTTC.